This T cell receptor beta chain was captured in a study of T-cell memory formation after mild COVID-19. The CDR3 is made up of 15 amino acids. Germline V lookup: CDR1 SGHTA, CDR2 FQGNSA. Trimming stripped 1 base from V and 1 base from J, with 10 bases between. TCRdb independently ran MiXCR on the 5' RACE reads; one entry per CDR3 protein. The repertoire has 250,000 to 300,000 distinct CDR3 sequences, 15% to 20% of them found once; the top ten carry 23%. This clonotype was counted ten times or more. Input material: PBMCs or a T cell subset sorted from them (not recorded which). This TCR was sampled from a man younger than 30 who had mild COVID-19 (a few samples of this study predate the infection). Cell type and time point are not known. V and J are TRBV7-2 and TRBJ2-5; D possibly matches TRBD1 or TRBD2 (6 bases each). The chain's CDR3 is CASSLGGGPQETQYF. CDR3 coding DNA: TGTGCCAGCAGCTTAGGTGGGGGGCCCCAAGAGACCCAGTACTTC.